Below are 17 T cell receptor beta chains sequenced from a single sample in a study of control samples from healthy donors and cancer patients. Profiling relied on immunoSEQ multiplex PCR, and the TCRdb table lists in-frame clones only, not all of them. The repertoire consists of about 98,000 clones, with more than 75% occurring once and the leading ten covering roughly 2%. Sample: blood. All receptors come from a man aged 55 to 70 in good health.

The genes are TRBV14 and TRBJ2-1, with 8 bases that match TRBD2. This CDR3 has 15 residues. Germline V lookup: CDR1 SGHDN, CDR2 FVKESK. Losses at the gene ends were 4 bases for V and 7 bases for J; bases not matched to a gene: 9. For the CDR3, the DNA is TGTGCCAGCAGCCCCCAACGACTAGCGAAGAATGAGCAGTTCTTC. Translation gives CASSPQRLAKNEQFF.

This chain's CDR3 is CASSPAPGGGQYF. The CDR3, as DNA: TGTGCCAGCAGCCCCGCCCCGGGAGGGGGCCAGTACTTC. This rearrangement joins TRBV7-3 to TRBJ2-5, with 8 bases that match TRBD2. Germline trimming cut 5 bases from V and 10 bases from J; bases unmatched to any gene: 9. The V gene's germline CDR1 is SGHTA and CDR2 FQGTGA. The CDR3 covers 13 residues.

The chain links TRBV19 to TRBJ2-7, with TRBD1 as a possible D gene (6 bases). Germline CDR1 is LNHDA and CDR2 is SQIVND (reference sequence). Deletions cut 3 bases from V and 0 bases from J, with 12 bases between. This CDR3 is 15 amino acids long. The CDR3 nucleotides read TGTGCCAGTAGTATGGCACAGGGAGTCTCCTACGAGCAGTACTTC. This gives the protein CASSMAQGVSYEQYF.

The chain is built from TRBV15 and TRBJ1-2; D not resolved. Germline CDR1 is LNHNV and CDR2 is YYDKDF (reference sequence). The CDR3 spans 14 residues. V was pared by 0 bases and J by 7 bases, with 12 bases between. The CDR3: CATSRDLRLAGYTF. The CDR3 nucleotides read TGTGCCACCAGCAGAGATTTAAGATTGGCTGGCTACACCTTC.

This clone was seen a handful of times. The V call is TRBV30, the J call TRBJ1-1, with 7 positions matching TRBD1. The CDR3 length is 15 residues. Germline assignment: CDR1 GTSNPN and CDR2 SVGIG (reference sequence). The trim removed 0 bases at V and 3 bases at J, leaving 7 bases unmatched. CDR3 DNA sequence: TGTGCCTGGAGTGTACTGGCAGGGGGTGACACTGAAGCTTTCTTT. Translation: CAWSVLAGGDTEAFF.

V and J are TRBV5-1 and TRBJ2-1; TRBD2 might be the D (6 bases). Trimming removed 5 bases from V and 1 base from J, with 10 bases in between. This CDR3 is 14 amino acids long. The germline CDR1 and CDR2 sequences are SGHRS and YFSETQ. CDR3 loop: CASRGGTSYNEQFF. Here the CDR3 DNA reads TGCGCCAGCAGAGGCGGGACGTCCTACAATGAGCAGTTCTTC.

On this clone: One junction end disagrees with the germline gene, perhaps due to a read error. This chain uses TRBV28 with TRBJ2-1; D remains ambiguous. This CDR3 contains 14 residues. CDR1 is MDHEN and CDR2 is SYDVKM in the germline V gene. CDR3 DNA sequence: TGTGCCAGCAGTTTGAGTCCCAGAAACAATGAGCAGCTCTTC. Translating gives CASSLSPRNNEQLF.

This chain joins TRBV28 and TRBJ2-7; 8 bases are shared with TRBD1. Trimming cost V 9 bases and J 4 bases; bases outside gene matches: 11. This CDR3 is 14 amino acids long. Germline loops: CDR1 MDHEN, CDR2 SYDVKM. The CDR3 loop reads CASLAGDRLYEQYF. For the CDR3, the DNA is TGTGCCAGTCTTGCCGGGGACAGGCTATACGAGCAGTACTTC.

The V call is TRBV19, the J call TRBJ1-5, with TRBD1 as a possible D gene (6 bases). V lost 5 bases and J lost 3, with 20 bases in between. Germline-derived CDR1 and CDR2 are LNHDA and SQIVND (reference sequence). There are 17 residues in the CDR3. CDR3 bases: TGTGCCAGTAGTTCGCCTCCGGGGGCCAGCATCAATCAGCCCCAGCATTTT. Translation: CASSSPPGASINQPQHF. The complete variable domain, with remaining parts taken from reference TRBV19 and TRBJ1-5, reads DGGITQSPKYLFRKEGQNVTLSCEQNLNHDAMYWYRQDPGQGLRLIYYSQIVNDFQKGDIAEGYSVSREKKESFPLTVTSAQKNPTAFYLCASSSPPGASINQPQHFGDGTRLSIL.

This clone was seen only once. The rearrangement links TRBV5-6 to TRBJ1-5; 7 nucleotides align to TRBD1. The V gene end was trimmed by 3 bases and the J gene end by 0 bases; junction bases not matched to a gene: 6. Germline CDR1 and CDR2: SGHDT and YYEEEE. The CDR3 has 16 residues. The CDR3 DNA reads as TGTGCCAGCAGCTCCGGAGGGACAGTTAGCAATCAGCCCCAGCATTTT. Translation: CASSSGGTVSNQPQHF. The full variable domain, completed using reference TRBV5-6 and TRBJ1-5, is DAGVTQSPTHLIKTRGQQVTLRCSPKSGHDTVSWYQQALGQGPQFIFQYYEEEERQRGNFPDRFSGHQFPNYSSELNVNALLLGDSALYLCASSSGGTVSNQPQHFGDGTRLSIL.

In the case of this clone: The junction differs from germline at one of its ends, possibly a read error. This chain links TRBV6-5 with TRBJ2-7; 8 bases fit TRBD1. The CDR3 is 11 amino acids. Germline V gene lookup returns CDR1 MNHEY and CDR2 SVGAGI. The DNA of the CDR3 is TGTGCCAGCAGTTCCCAGGGGGCCGAGCACTTC. Translated, it gives CASSSQGAEHF.

J is TRBJ1-4 and V is TRBV7-6, with unresolved D. Trimming shortened V by 5 bases and J by 8 bases, and 18 bases separated the two germline ends. This CDR3 is 15 amino acids long. CDR1 SGHVS and CDR2 FNYEAQ come from the germline V gene. CDR3 loop: CASSPDSRSGEKLFF. The CDR3 nucleotides are TGTGCCAGCAGCCCGGACTCCCGGTCGGGGGAAAAACTGTTTTTT.

The gene calls are TRBV15 and TRBJ2-1; TRBD2 aligns across 7 bases. CDR1 and CDR2 (germline): LNHNV, YYDKDF (reference sequence). V shed 9 bases, J shed 15 bases, and the junction held 20 bases outside the gene matches. The CDR3 sequence is 14 residues long. The CDR3 spells CATHLELARDLRFF. CDR3 bases: TGTGCCACACACCTTGAACTAGCGCGGGACCTTCGGTTCTTC.

The rearrangement uses TRBV5-1 and TRBJ2-2; no reliable D call. The V gene lost 4 bases and the J gene lost 1 base, with 8 bases spanning the gap. This CDR3 region has 14 residues. The germline V gene encodes CDR1 SGHRS and CDR2 YFSETQ. The CDR3 sequence is CASSPELNTGELFF. In nucleotides, the CDR3 is TGCGCCAGCAGCCCGGAGCTGAACACCGGGGAGCTGTTTTTT.

This chain joins TRBV7-9 and TRBJ2-7; D tentatively reads TRBD1 or TRBD2 (5 bases each). Trimming removed 1 base at V and 1 base at J, with 14 bases between. Germline CDR1 and CDR2: SEHNR and FQNEAQ (reference sequence). This CDR3 contains 16 residues. This chain's CDR3 is CASSLGAGWESYEQYF. The CDR3 region has the DNA TGTGCCAGCAGCTTAGGGGCAGGGTGGGAGTCCTACGAGCAGTACTTC.

V usage is TRBV18 and J usage is TRBJ1-6; the D gene is possibly TRBD1 (5 bases). This CDR3 contains 15 residues. Per the germline V gene, CDR1 is KGHSH and CDR2 is LQKENI. With 2 bases removed from V and 8 bases from J, the gap between germline ends came to 13 bases. As DNA, the CDR3 is TGTGCCAGCTCACCAAGCGGGGCCCAGGATTCACCCCTCCACTTT. Its translation is CASSPSGAQDSPLHF. Complete variable domain (other parts from reference TRBV18 and TRBJ1-6): NAGVMQNPRHLVRRRGQEARLRCSPMKGHSHVYWYRQLPEEGLKFMVYLQKENIIDESGMPKERFSAEFPKEGPSILRIQQVVRGDSAAYFCASSPSGAQDSPLHFGNGTRLTVT.

The genes are TRBV5-5 and TRBJ1-2, with D possibly being TRBD1 (5 bases). CDR1 is SGHKS, CDR2 YYEKEE, per germline (reference sequence). The CDR3 has 13 amino acids. The V and J ends lost 0 bases and 10 bases respectively, with 13 bases between them. The CDR3 nucleotides read TGTGCCAGCAGCTTGGCTCCTGAGACAGCCTACACCTTC. Translation gives CASSLAPETAYTF.